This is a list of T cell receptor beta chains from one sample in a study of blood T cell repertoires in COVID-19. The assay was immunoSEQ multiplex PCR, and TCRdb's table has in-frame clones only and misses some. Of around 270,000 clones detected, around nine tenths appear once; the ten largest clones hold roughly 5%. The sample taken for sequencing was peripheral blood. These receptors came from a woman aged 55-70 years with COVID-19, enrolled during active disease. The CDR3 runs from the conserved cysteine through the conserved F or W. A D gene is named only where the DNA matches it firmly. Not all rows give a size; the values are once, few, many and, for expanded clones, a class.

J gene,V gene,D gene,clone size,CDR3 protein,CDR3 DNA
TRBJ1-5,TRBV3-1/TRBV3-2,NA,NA,CASSQVRGQNQPQHF,TGTGCCAGCAGCCAAGTCCGGGGTCAGAATCAGCCCCAGCATTTT
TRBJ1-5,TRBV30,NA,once,CAWGPRLRSNQPQHF,TGTGCCTGGGGGCCCCGGCTGCGGAGCAATCAGCCCCAGCATTTT
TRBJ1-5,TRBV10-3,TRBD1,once,CAISDSGGTHQPQHF,TGTGCCATCAGTGACTCAGGGGGCACTCATCAGCCCCAGCATTTT
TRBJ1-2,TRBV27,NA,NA,CASSLSGQPIYGYTF,TGTGCCAGCAGTTTATCCGGACAACCGATTTATGGCTACACCTTC
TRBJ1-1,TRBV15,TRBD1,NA,CATSRDGTGWTEAFF,TGTGCCACCAGCAGAGATGGGACAGGGTGGACTGAAGCTTTCTTT
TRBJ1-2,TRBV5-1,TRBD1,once,CASSDPGQEFYGYTF,TGCGCCAGCAGCGACCCGGGACAGGAGTTCTATGGCTACACCTTC
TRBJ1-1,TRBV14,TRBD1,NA,CASSQELRDRGVMNTEAFF,TGTGCCAGCAGCCAAGAGCTCCGGGACAGGGGTGTCATGAACACTGAAGCTTTCTTT
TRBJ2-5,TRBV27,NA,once,CASSWGVPVEETQYF,TGTGCCAGCAGTTGGGGGGTCCCTGTTGAGGAGACCCAGTACTTC
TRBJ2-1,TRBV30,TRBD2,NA,CAWSAGLAGNEQFF,TGTGCCTGGAGTGCGGGACTAGCGGGGAATGAGCAGTTCTTC
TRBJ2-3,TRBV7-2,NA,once,CASSASRDTQYF,TGTGCCAGCAGCGCGAGTCGCGATACGCAGTATTTT
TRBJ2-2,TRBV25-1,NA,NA,CASRTPDTANTGELFF,TGTGCCAGCAGGACCCCTGACACCGCGAACACCGGGGAGCTGTTTTTT
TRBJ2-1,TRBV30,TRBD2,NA,CAWGTSGGREQFF,TGTGCCTGGGGGACTAGCGGGGGGCGTGAGCAGTTCTTC
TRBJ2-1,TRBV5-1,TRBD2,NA,CASSLELADYNEQFF,TGCGCCAGCAGCTTGGAACTAGCGGATTACAATGAGCAGTTCTTC
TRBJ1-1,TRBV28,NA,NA,CASRDTPANTEAFF,TGTGCCAGTCGGGACACCCCGGCGAACACTGAAGCTTTCTTT
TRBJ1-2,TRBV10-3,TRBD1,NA,CAISTGGRVYGYTF,TGTGCCATCAGCACAGGGGGCAGAGTCTATGGCTACACCTTC
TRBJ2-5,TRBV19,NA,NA,CASRQSGTQETQYF,TGTGCCAGTAGACAGAGCGGGACACAAGAGACCCAGTACTTC
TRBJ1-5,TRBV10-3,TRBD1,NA,CAISAGQAGDNQPQHF,TGTGCCATCAGTGCTGGACAGGCCGGGGACAATCAGCCCCAGCATTTT
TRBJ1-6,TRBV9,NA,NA,CASSAEQSRSPLHF,TGTGCCAGCAGCGCGGAACAATCGAGGTCACCCCTCCACTTT
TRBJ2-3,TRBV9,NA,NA,CASSAGGSDTQYF,TGTGCCAGCAGCGCCGGAGGGTCGGATACGCAGTATTTT
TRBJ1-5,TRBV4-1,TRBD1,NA,CASSQKDRGHQPQHF,TGCGCCAGCAGCCAAAAGGACAGGGGGCATCAGCCCCAGCATTTT
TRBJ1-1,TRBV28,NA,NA,CASTAPGNTEAFF,TGTGCCAGCACCGCACCCGGGAACACTGAAGCTTTCTTT
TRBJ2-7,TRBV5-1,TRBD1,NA,CASCREGAGEQYF,TGCGCCAGCTGCCGTGAGGGGGCGGGCGAGCAGTACTTC
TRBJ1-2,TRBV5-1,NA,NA,CASSSNVGANYGYTF,TGCGCCAGCAGCTCGAACGTCGGAGCTAACTATGGCTACACCTTC
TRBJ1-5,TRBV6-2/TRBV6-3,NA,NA,CASSLGEGPQHF,TGTGCCAGCAGTTTGGGGGAGGGACCCCAGCATTTT
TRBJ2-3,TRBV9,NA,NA,CASSVEGDSTDTQYF,TGTGCCAGCAGCGTAGAAGGGGATAGCACAGATACGCAGTATTTT
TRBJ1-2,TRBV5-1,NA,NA,CASSQRDLNGYGYTF,TGCGCCAGCAGCCAGAGGGATCTGAACGGCTATGGCTACACCTTC
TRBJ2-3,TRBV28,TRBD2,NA,CASSYPRFSTSGRWGTDTQYF,TGTGCCAGCAGTTATCCCCGGTTTTCGACTAGCGGGAGGTGGGGCACAGATACGCAGTATTTT